One and the same sample provided the 2 T cell receptor beta chains below, sequenced in a study of identical twins. TCRdb itself ran the 5' RACE reads through MiXCR, one entry per CDR3 protein. The table records under 1 million distinct CDR3 sequences, roughly an eighth of them present only once. The same sample was also used in a study of yellow fever vaccine responses in identical twins.

The source material was PBMCs. The receptors originated from a woman between 18 and 29 years old in good health.

The chain has TRBV11-2 and TRBJ1-2; D uncertain. Germline V gene lookup returns CDR1 SGHAT and CDR2 FQNNGV. The CDR3 loop spans 14 amino acids. Trimming pared 5 bases from V and 4 bases from J, leaving 14 bases between. The CDR3 here is CASSPGGDFYGYTF. The CDR3 DNA follows: TGTGCCAGCAGCCCAGGAGGAGACTTCTATGGCTACACCTTC.

A few counts support this clonotype. J is TRBJ2-1 and V is TRBV12-3 or TRBV12-4; TRBD2 matches at 8 bases. This CDR3 contains 14 residues. The junction had 3 bases not matched to a gene; V was cut back by 3 bases and J by 5 bases. The CDR3 protein is CASSLRGVDNEQFF. CDR3 nucleotides: TGTGCCAGCAGTTTGCGGGGGGTGGACAATGAGCAGTTCTTC.